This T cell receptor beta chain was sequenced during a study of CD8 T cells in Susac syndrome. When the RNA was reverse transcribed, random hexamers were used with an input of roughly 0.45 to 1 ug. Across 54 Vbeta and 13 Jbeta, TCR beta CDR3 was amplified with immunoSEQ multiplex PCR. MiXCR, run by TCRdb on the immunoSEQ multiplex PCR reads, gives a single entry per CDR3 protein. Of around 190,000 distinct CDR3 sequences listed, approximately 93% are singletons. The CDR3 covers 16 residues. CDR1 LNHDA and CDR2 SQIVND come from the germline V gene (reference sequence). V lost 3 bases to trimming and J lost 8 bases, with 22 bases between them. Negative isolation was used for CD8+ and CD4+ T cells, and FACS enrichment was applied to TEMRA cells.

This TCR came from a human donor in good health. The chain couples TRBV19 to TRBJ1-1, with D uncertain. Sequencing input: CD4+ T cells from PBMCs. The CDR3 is CASSIRTGRRNGEAFF. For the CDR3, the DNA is TGTGCCAGTAGTATTCGTACGGGCAGGCGGAACGGAGAAGCTTTCTTT.